This T cell receptor beta chain was recovered during a study of blood T cell repertoires in COVID-19. Original processing notes: Using reference gene primer amplification, nucleated cell counts were estimated. TCRdb keeps only in-frame clones here, not all; method: immunoSEQ multiplex PCR. The DNA gave D and trimming, while V, J and clone size come from that table. The data contain over 400,000 clones, more than 85% of them singletons. This study enrolled people aged roughly 18 to 90 from roughly 24 US geographic areas. The TCR sequence derives from an older woman who had recovered from COVID-19. Specimen: PBMCs or T cells enriched from blood (not recorded which).

CDR3 DNA: TGTGCCAGCAGCTCAGGGGGCGACTCTGGAAACACCATATATTTT. Translated, it gives CASSSGGDSGNTIYF. The V gene is TRBV11-2, the J gene TRBJ1-3, with 8 bases lining up with TRBD1. Germline values: CDR1 SGHAT, CDR2 FQNNGV. J lost 0 bases, V lost 4 bases, and 2 bases had no gene match. CDR3 size: 15 residues.